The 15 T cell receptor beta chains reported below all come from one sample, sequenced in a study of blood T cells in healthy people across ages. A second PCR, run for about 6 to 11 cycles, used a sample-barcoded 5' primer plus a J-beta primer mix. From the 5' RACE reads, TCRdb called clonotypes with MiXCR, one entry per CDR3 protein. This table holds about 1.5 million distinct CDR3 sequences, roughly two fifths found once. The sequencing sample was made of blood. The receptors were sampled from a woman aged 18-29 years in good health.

The CDR3 region is CSARVVGLEQYF. The CDR3 DNA follows: TGCAGTGCTAGAGTTGTAGGCCTCGAGCAGTACTTC. The genes are TRBV20-1 and TRBJ2-7, with unresolved D. There are 12 residues in the CDR3. CDR1 is DFQATT and CDR2 is SNEGSKA in the germline V gene (reference sequence). Trimming left V 1 base short and J 6 bases short, with 10 bases between.

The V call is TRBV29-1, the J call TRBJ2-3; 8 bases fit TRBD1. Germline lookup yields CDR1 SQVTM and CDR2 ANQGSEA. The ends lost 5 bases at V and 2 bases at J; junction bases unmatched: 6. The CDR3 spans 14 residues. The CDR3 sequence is CSVNSQGATDTQYF. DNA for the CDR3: TGCAGCGTTAATTCCCAGGGGGCCACAGATACGCAGTATTTT.

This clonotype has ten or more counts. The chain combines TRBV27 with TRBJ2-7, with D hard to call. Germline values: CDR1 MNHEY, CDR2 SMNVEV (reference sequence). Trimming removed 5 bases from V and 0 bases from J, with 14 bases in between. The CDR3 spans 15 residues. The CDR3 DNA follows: TGTGCCAGCAGTATAGACCCCGGCGTCTCCTACGAGCAGTACTTC. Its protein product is CASSIDPGVSYEQYF.

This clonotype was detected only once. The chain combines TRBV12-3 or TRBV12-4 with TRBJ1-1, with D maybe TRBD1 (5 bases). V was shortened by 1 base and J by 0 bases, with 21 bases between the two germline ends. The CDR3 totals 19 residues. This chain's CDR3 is CASSLDPFWDRAMNTEAFF. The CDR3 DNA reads TGTGCCAGCAGTTTAGATCCGTTTTGGGACCGCGCCATGAACACTGAAGCTTTCTTT.

The CDR3 sequence: CASRADRDYGYTF. Here the CDR3 DNA reads TGTGCCAGCAGGGCCGACAGGGACTATGGCTACACCTTC. The rearrangement uses TRBV7-2 and TRBJ1-2; 7 bases align to TRBD1. CDR3 length: 13 residues. After removal of 6 bases from V and 3 bases from J, the junction contained 4 bases not matched to a gene. From germline, CDR1 is SGHTA and CDR2 FQGNSA.

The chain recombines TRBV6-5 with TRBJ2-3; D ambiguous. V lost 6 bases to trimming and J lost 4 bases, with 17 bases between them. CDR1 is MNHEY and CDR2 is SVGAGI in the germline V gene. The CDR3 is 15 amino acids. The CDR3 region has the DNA TGTGCCAGCAGGGGCCTGCCGGGCGCTGCAGATACGCAGTATTTT. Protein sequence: CASRGLPGAADTQYF.

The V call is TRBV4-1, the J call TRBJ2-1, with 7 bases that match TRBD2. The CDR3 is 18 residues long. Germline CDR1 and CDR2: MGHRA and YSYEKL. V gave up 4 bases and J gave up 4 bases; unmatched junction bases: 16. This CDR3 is CASSRTSSQAVFYNEQFF. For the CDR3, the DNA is TGCGCCAGCAGCCGGACTAGTTCACAAGCCGTGTTTTACAATGAGCAGTTCTTC.

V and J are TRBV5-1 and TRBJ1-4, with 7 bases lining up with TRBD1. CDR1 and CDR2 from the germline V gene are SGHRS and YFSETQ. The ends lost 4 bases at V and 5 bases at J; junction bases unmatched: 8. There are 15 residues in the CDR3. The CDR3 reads CASSTRTGENEKLFF. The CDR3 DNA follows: TGCGCCAGCAGCACCCGGACAGGAGAAAATGAAAAACTGTTTTTT.

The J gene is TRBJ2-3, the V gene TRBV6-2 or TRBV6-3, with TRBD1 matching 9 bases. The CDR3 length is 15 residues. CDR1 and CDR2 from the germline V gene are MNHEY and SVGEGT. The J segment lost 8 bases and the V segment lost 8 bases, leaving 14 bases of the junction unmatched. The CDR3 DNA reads TGTGCCAGCGGCGGCACCGGGACAGGGATTGGTACGCAGTATTTT. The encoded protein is CASGGTGTGIGTQYF.

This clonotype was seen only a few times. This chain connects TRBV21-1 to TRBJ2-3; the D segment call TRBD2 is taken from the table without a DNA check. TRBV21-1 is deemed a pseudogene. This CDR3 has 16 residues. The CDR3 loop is CASSKGAKPNTDTQYF. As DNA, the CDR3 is TGTGCCAGCAGCAAAGGGGCCAAACCTAACACAGATACGCAGTATTTT.

This CDR3 reads CASSQGAQGDTQYF. The CDR3 DNA reads as TGTGCCAGCAGCCAAGGGGCCCAAGGGGATACGCAGTATTTT. The V gene is TRBV3-1, the J gene TRBJ2-3; no clear D gene. The V end lost 1 base, the J end lost 6 bases, and 11 bases lay between the germline ends. CDR1 is LGHDT, CDR2 YNNKEL, per germline (reference sequence). The CDR3 sequence is 14 residues long.

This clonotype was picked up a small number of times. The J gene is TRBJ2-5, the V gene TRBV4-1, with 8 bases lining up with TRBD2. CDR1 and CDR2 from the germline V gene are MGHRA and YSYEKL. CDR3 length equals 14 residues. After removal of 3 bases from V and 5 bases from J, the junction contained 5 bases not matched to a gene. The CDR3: CASSHPTGGETQYF. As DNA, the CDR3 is TGCGCCAGCAGCCATCCTACGGGAGGGGAGACCCAGTACTTC.

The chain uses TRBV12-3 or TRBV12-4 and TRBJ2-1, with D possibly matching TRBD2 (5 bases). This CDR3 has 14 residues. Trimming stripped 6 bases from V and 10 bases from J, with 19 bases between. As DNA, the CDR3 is TGTGCCAGCAGCTTGGCAGGCTTCGGGAAGGAGCAGTTCTTC. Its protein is CASSLAGFGKEQFF.

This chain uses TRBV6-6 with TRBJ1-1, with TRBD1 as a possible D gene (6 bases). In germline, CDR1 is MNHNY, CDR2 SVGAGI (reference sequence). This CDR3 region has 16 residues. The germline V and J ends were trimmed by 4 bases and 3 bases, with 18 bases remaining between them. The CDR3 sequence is CASSSTTGRGYTEAFF. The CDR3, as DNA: TGTGCCAGCAGTTCGACGACAGGAAGAGGGTACACTGAAGCTTTCTTT.

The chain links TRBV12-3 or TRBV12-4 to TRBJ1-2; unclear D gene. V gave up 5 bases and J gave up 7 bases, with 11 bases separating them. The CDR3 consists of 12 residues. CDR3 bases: TGTGCCAGCAGTCCTACCTTTTTTGGCTACACCTTC. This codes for CASSPTFFGYTF.